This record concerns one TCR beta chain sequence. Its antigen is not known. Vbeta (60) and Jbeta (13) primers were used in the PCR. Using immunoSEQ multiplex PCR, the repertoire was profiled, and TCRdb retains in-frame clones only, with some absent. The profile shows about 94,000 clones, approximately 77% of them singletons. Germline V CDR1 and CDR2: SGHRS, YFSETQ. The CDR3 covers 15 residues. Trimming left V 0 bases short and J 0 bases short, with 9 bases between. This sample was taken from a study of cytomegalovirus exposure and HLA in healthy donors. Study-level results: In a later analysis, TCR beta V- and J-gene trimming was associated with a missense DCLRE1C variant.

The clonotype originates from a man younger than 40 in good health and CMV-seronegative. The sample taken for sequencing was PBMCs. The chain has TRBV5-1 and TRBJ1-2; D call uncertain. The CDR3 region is CASSLAGGANYGYTF. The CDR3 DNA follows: TGCGCCAGCAGCTTGGCCGGAGGAGCTAACTATGGCTACACCTTC.